This passage covers 17 T cell receptor beta chains from one sample sequenced in a study of regulatory T cells in long-lasting Graves disease. This sample's time point: persistent/refractory GD, antithyroid drugs over 5 years with positive TRAb. The authors made the TCR library using RNA they extracted from PBMCs. Investigators prepared the TCR beta libraries by applying iRepertoire HTBI primers and Arm-PCR of CDR3 regions. TCRdb re-analysed the multiplex PCR reads in MiXCR, keeping a single row per CDR3 protein. The sample consists of about 470,000 distinct CDR3 sequences, around 20% of them appearing once. The input for sequencing was peripheral blood mononuclear cells (PBMCs), taken when the disease was refractory, from a patient treated with antithyroid drugs. The receptors shown here come from a female donor with Graves disease.

This clonotype was counted many times. The genes are TRBV30 and TRBJ1-2; D is unclear. CDR3 length equals 15 residues. V lost 2 bases and J 3 bases, leaving 16 bases between the germline ends. CDR1 is GTSNPN and CDR2 is SVGIG in the germline V gene (reference sequence). In DNA, the CDR3 is TGTGCCTGGAGTATCTTGACTATTTGGGACTATGGCTACACCTTC. Translating it yields CAWSILTIWDYGYTF. The full variable domain, its missing parts supplied by reference TRBV30 and TRBJ1-2, is SQTIHQWPATLVQPVGSPLSLECTVEGTSNPNLYWYRQAAGRGLQLLFYSVGIGQISSEVPQNLSASRPQDRQFILSSKKLLLSDSGFYLCAWSILTIWDYGYTFGSGTRLTVV.

This clonotype was seen only a few times. V and J are TRBV18 and TRBJ2-7, with 8 bases identical to TRBD1. After removal of 2 bases from V and 1 base from J, the junction contained 10 bases not matched to a gene. Germline assignment: CDR1 KGHSH and CDR2 LQKENI. This CDR3 spans 17 amino acids. For the CDR3, the DNA is TGTGCCAGCTCACCATCGCTTCGGACAGGGAAATCCTACGAGCAGTACTTC. Translation: CASSPSLRTGKSYEQYF.

This clonotype came up many times. The J gene is TRBJ2-7, the V gene TRBV2; 7 bases are a match to TRBD1. This CDR3 has 14 amino acids. Germline trimming cut 9 bases from V and 5 bases from J; bases unmatched to any gene: 13. From germline, CDR1 is SNHLY and CDR2 FYNNEI. The CDR3 protein is CASGPGTELHEQYF. The DNA of the CDR3 is TGTGCCAGTGGGCCGGGGACAGAGCTGCACGAGCAGTACTTC.

The chain employs TRBV30 and TRBJ1-1, with TRBD1 matching 9 bases. This CDR3 has 14 amino acids. Germline V gene data show CDR1 as GTSNPN and CDR2 as SVGIG (reference sequence). Trimming at V came to 4 bases and at J to 1 base, leaving 4 bases not matched to a gene. CDR3 loop: CAWNRDRANTEAFF. In DNA form, the CDR3 reads TGTGCCTGGAATAGGGACAGGGCGAACACTGAAGCTTTCTTT.

The chain carries TRBV5-6 and TRBJ2-4, with no clear D. The CDR3 spans 15 residues. Germline CDR1 and CDR2: SGHDT and YYEEEE. Trimming left V 0 bases short and J 0 bases short, with 7 bases between. The DNA of the CDR3 is TGTGCCAGCAGCTTGGGGAACGCAGCCAAAAACATTCAGTACTTC. Its translation: CASSLGNAAKNIQYF.

The rearrangement uses TRBV28 and TRBJ2-1; 7 bases fit TRBD1. The J segment lost 7 bases and the V segment lost 7 bases, leaving 7 bases of the junction unmatched. The CDR3 is 13 residues long. CDR1 and CDR2 from the germline V gene are MDHEN and SYDVKM. The DNA for the CDR3 is TGTGCCAGCAATAGGGAACAGGGGAATGAGCAGTTCTTC. Translation gives CASNREQGNEQFF.

V usage is TRBV6-9 and J usage is TRBJ2-7, with D possibly being TRBD1 or TRBD2 (6 bases each). Per germline, CDR1 MNHGY and CDR2 SVAAGI. V shed 2 bases and J shed 3 bases, with 14 bases lying between them. This CDR3 comprises 15 residues. CDR3 in amino acids: CASSYRGPPNYEQYF. Here the CDR3 DNA reads TGTGCCAGCAGTTATCGGGGGCCCCCAAACTACGAGCAGTACTTC.

The chain has TRBV6-2 or TRBV6-3 and TRBJ1-5; D not certain. The CDR3 sequence is 15 residues long. The ends were cut back, 0 bases at V and 4 bases at J, with 10 bases in the middle. Germline V gene data show CDR1 as MNHEY and CDR2 as SVGEGT. Here the CDR3 DNA reads TGTGCCAGCAGTTACTCTCTGGCACCTAATCAGCCCCAGCATTTT. This sequence encodes CASSYSLAPNQPQHF.

This clonotype was recorded a few times. The chain recombines TRBV28 with TRBJ2-6; D not resolved. The CDR3 has 16 residues. The V and J ends lost 7 bases and 4 bases respectively, with 17 bases between them. Germline-derived CDR1 and CDR2 are MDHEN and SYDVKM. The CDR3 DNA is TGTGCCAGCAAGGAATACTCTGTTGGGGGGGCCAACGTCCTGACTTTC. Protein: CASKEYSVGGANVLTF.

A few counts support this clonotype. The chain employs TRBV5-6 and TRBJ2-7; 9 nucleotides line up with TRBD1. This CDR3 is 14 amino acids long. CDR1 and CDR2 (germline): SGHDT, YYEEEE. Trimming cost V 3 bases and J 5 bases; bases outside gene matches: 6. This CDR3 is CASSSTGGRDEQYF. The CDR3 region has the DNA TGTGCCAGCAGCTCGACAGGGGGTCGGGACGAGCAGTACTTC.

Ten or more counts support this clonotype. The chain couples TRBV16 to TRBJ1-1; a weak D match, TRBD1 (5 bases). Germline loops: CDR1 KGHSY, CDR2 FQNENV. This CDR3 is 13 amino acids long. V was trimmed by 5 bases and J by 1 base, leaving 8 bases between them. CDR3 loop: CASSWDSNTEAFF. The CDR3 bases are TGTGCCAGCAGCTGGGACTCGAACACTGAAGCTTTCTTT. The full variable domain, completed using reference TRBV16 and TRBJ1-1, is GEEVAQTPKHLVRGEGQKAKLYCAPIKGHSYVFWYQQVLKNEFKFLISFQNENVFDETGMPKERFSAKCLPNSPCSLEIQATKLEDSAVYFCASSWDSNTEAFFGQGTRLTVV.

Many counts were recorded for this clonotype. The gene calls are TRBV28 and TRBJ1-6, with a possible D match to TRBD1 (5 bases). Germline values: CDR1 MDHEN, CDR2 SYDVKM. CDR3 size: 16 residues. With 1 base removed from V and 6 bases from J, the gap between germline ends came to 13 bases. The CDR3 nucleotides are TGTGCCAGCAGTTTATTCGGTAAGGGGAGTAATTCACCCCTCCACTTT. Protein sequence: CASSLFGKGSNSPLHF.

The sample holds many counts of this clonotype. The rearrangement links TRBV2 to TRBJ2-7; 10 nucleotides match TRBD2. CDR3 size: 15 residues. V was clipped by 4 bases and J by 4 bases; unmatched bases: 7. CDR1 is SNHLY and CDR2 is FYNNEI in the germline V gene. As DNA, the CDR3 is TGTGCCAGCAGTGTAACTAGCGGGGTAGGTTACGAGCAGTACTTC. Its protein is CASSVTSGVGYEQYF.

This clonotype was recorded many times. The chain carries TRBV5-1 and TRBJ1-2; unclear D gene. Trimming left V 0 bases short and J 2 bases short, with 5 bases between. Germline V gene sequence: CDR1 SGHRS, CDR2 YFSETQ. CDR3 length equals 13 residues. The CDR3 is CASSLVGNYGYTF. In DNA, the CDR3 is TGCGCCAGCAGCTTGGTGGGAAACTATGGCTACACCTTC.

V and J are TRBV5-1 and TRBJ2-7; D perhaps matches TRBD2 (7 bases). Germline CDR1 is SGHRS and CDR2 is YFSETQ. Trimming took off 4 bases at V and 4 bases at J, with 18 bases between the two ends. This CDR3 spans 15 amino acids. This chain's CDR3 is CASSAGGGAGYEQYF. In DNA, the CDR3 is TGCGCCAGCAGCGCTGGAGGGGGGGCGGGTTACGAGCAGTACTTC.

For the CDR3, the DNA is TGTGCCAGCAGTTTCCGGACAGGGTACAGGCAGTACTTC. Translated: CASSFRTGYRQYF. J is TRBJ2-7 and V is TRBV28, with 8 bases aligning to TRBD1. The CDR3 is made up of 13 amino acids. The junction had 7 bases not matched to a gene; V was cut back by 3 bases and J by 9 bases. Germline lookup yields CDR1 MDHEN and CDR2 SYDVKM.

This clonotype was observed at least ten times. The gene calls are TRBV27 and TRBJ2-7; 9 nucleotides match TRBD2. V dropped 6 bases and J dropped 0; count of bases not matched to a gene: 15. The CDR3 sequence is 18 residues long. Germline V gene sequence: CDR1 MNHEY, CDR2 SMNVEV (reference sequence). The CDR3 spells CASSHLGRTSASSYEQYF. The DNA for the CDR3 is TGTGCCAGCAGCCACCTAGGAAGGACTAGCGCGAGCTCCTACGAGCAGTACTTC.